This T cell receptor (beta chain) was found in a study of radiation and T cells in renal cell carcinoma. The time point denotes: blood 4 weeks post-SBRT, at nephrectomy. The treatment: 15 Gy SBRT to primary tumor, nephrectomy 4 weeks later. Generated by immunoSEQ multiplex PCR, the TCRdb table keeps only in-frame clones and is missing some. The profile shows approximately 170,000 clones, about 87% of them singletons. CDR1 is LNHDA and CDR2 is SQIVND in the germline V gene (reference sequence). The CDR3 sequence is 16 residues long. V was pared by 4 bases and J by 5 bases, with 10 bases of the junction left unmatched.

The material sequenced was blood, taken from a patient whose treatment included radiotherapy and nephrectomy. This chain connects TRBV19 to TRBJ1-5; 8 bases agree with TRBD1. The receptor was isolated from a woman aged 45-65 years with renal cell carcinoma. The CDR3: CASSTNSDREDQPQHF. In DNA, the CDR3 is TGTGCCAGTAGTACGAACTCGGACAGGGAGGATCAGCCCCAGCATTTT.